This TCR beta chain is from a study of CD8 T cells in Susac syndrome. RNA totalling roughly 0.45 to 1 ug underwent reverse transcription with random hexamers. TCRdb re-analysed the immunoSEQ multiplex PCR reads in MiXCR, keeping a single row per CDR3 protein. The profile shows around 85,000 distinct CDR3 sequences, around 93% of them singletons. Purification of the CD8+ and CD4+ T cells relied on negative isolation, and TEMRA cells underwent FACS enrichment. V lost 3 bases and J lost 2; bases outside the gene matches: 12. The CDR3 sequence is 19 residues long. CDR1 and CDR2 from the germline V gene are MNHEY and SMNVEV (reference sequence).

Sequencing was done on a sample of CD8+ T cells from PBMCs. The clonotype originates from a human donor with Susac syndrome. The chain links TRBV27 to TRBJ2-6, with TRBD1 matching 8 bases. The CDR3 sequence is CASSFKMGQASAGANVLTF. The DNA of the CDR3 is TGTGCCAGCAGTTTTAAAATGGGACAGGCGAGCGCTGGGGCCAACGTCCTGACTTTC.